These 9 T cell receptor beta chains were sequenced from one sample in a study of identical twins. TCRdb reanalysed the 5' RACE reads using MiXCR and keeps one entry per CDR3 protein. The sample holds a few hundred thousand distinct CDR3 sequences, about 10% seen once. Sequenced: naive T cells sorted from blood. These receptors originate from a woman aged 50 to 65 in good health.

This clonotype was recorded at least ten times. The V call is TRBV5-1, the J call TRBJ2-5; TRBD2 agrees at 8 bases. The V segment lost 0 bases and the J segment 5 bases; nucleotides outside the gene matches: 9. This CDR3 comprises 16 residues. CDR1 and CDR2 (germline): SGHRS, YFSETQ. The chain's CDR3 is CASSLAPAGDVETQYF. The CDR3 DNA is TGCGCCAGCAGCTTGGCACCAGCGGGAGATGTGGAGACCCAGTACTTC.

This clonotype was counted many times. The rearrangement links TRBV29-1 to TRBJ2-1, with 8 bases aligning to TRBD2. The CDR3 runs 13 residues. Germline CDR1 reads SQVTM; CDR2 reads ANQGSEA. The trim removed 7 bases at V and 13 bases at J, leaving 15 bases unmatched. The CDR3 DNA reads TGCAGCGCCTCGGGACTAGGTAATGGGGGCCAGTTCTTC. This gives the protein CSASGLGNGGQFF.

This clonotype was recorded a few times. This CDR3 is CSARREAKNIQYF. The CDR3 region has the DNA TGCAGTGCGAGACGGGAGGCCAAAAACATTCAGTACTTC. The chain employs TRBV20-1 and TRBJ2-4; a weak D match, TRBD2 (6 bases). Trimming took 6 bases from V and 1 from J, leaving 10 bases between them. CDR1 is DFQATT, CDR2 SNEGSKA, per germline (reference sequence). The CDR3 contains 13 residues.

This clonotype was recorded many times. This chain joins TRBV29-1 and TRBJ1-5; D is perhaps TRBD1 (6 bases). The CDR3 loop spans 13 amino acids. CDR1 and CDR2 (germline): SQVTM, ANQGSEA. Trimming left V 5 bases short and J 4 bases short, with 12 bases between. The CDR3 region is CSVLTGFNQPQHF. In DNA, the CDR3 is TGCAGCGTTCTAACAGGGTTTAATCAGCCCCAGCATTTT.

This clonotype turned up a few times. V usage is TRBV3-1 and J usage is TRBJ2-5; D gene unclear. Germline CDR1 LGHDT, CDR2 YNNKEL (reference sequence). The CDR3 is 14 amino acids. The ends were cut back, 3 bases at V and 8 bases at J, with 16 bases in the middle. CDR3 sequence reads: CASSHGLPEDTQYF. CDR3 coding DNA: TGTGCCAGCAGCCATGGGTTGCCCGAGGACACCCAGTACTTC.

V and J are TRBV25-1 and TRBJ2-3; D gene ambiguous. CDR3 length: 12 amino acids. Germline V gives CDR1 MGHDK, CDR2 SYGVNS. Trimming cost V 7 bases and J 6 bases, with 11 bases left between them. This chain's CDR3 is CASTPLGDTQYF. The DNA of the CDR3 is TGTGCCAGCACCCCTCTGGGCGATACGCAGTATTTT.

J is TRBJ1-6 and V is TRBV4-1, with unresolved D. The CDR3 contains 15 residues. CDR1 and CDR2 from the germline V gene are MGHRA and YSYEKL. With 0 bases removed from V and 7 bases from J, the gap between germline ends came to 10 bases. The CDR3, as DNA: TGCGCCAGCAGCCAAGATTACTGGGGAAATTCACCCCTCCACTTT. The encoded protein is CASSQDYWGNSPLHF.

The J gene is TRBJ2-7, the V gene TRBV11-2; perhaps TRBD1 as D (6 bases). Germline V gives CDR1 SGHAT, CDR2 FQNNGV. The CDR3 consists of 14 residues. Trimming left V 5 bases short and J 5 bases short, with 16 bases between. The CDR3 coding sequence is TGTGCCAGCAGCCTTCAAGCAGGGGTCAACGAGCAGTACTTC. Its protein is CASSLQAGVNEQYF.

The CDR3 coding sequence is TGCGCCAGCAGTTTCGTCGTTACCTCGAACACTGAAGCTTTCTTT. It translates to CASSFVVTSNTEAFF. The V and J genes are TRBV4-1 and TRBJ1-1; D is uncertain. Germline CDR1 reads MGHRA; CDR2 reads YSYEKL. CDR3 length: 15 amino acids. V gave up 6 bases and J gave up 1 base, with 15 bases separating them.